What follows are 22 T cell receptor beta chains derived from one specimen sequenced in a study of response to subunit inactivated influenza vaccine. TCRdb reprocessed the RT-PCR reads via MiXCR and lists one record per CDR3 protein. The sample contains about 240,000 distinct CDR3 sequences, 12% of which appear only once. Sequencing was performed on non-naive T cells sorted from PBMCs, taken 14 to 15 days before vaccination. These TCRs come from a man aged 50-59 years who received an inactivated influenza vaccine.

This clonotype was counted a few times. This sequence joins TRBV27 and TRBJ1-5; no clear D. Per germline, CDR1 MNHEY and CDR2 SMNVEV (reference sequence). Between the trimmed V and J ends, which lost 5 bases and 6 bases, there was a span of 20 bases. The CDR3 spans 16 residues. This CDR3 is CASSKTQFTAGQPQHF. The CDR3 DNA is TGTGCCAGCAGTAAGACTCAGTTCACTGCCGGTCAGCCCCAGCATTTT.

This rearrangement joins TRBV11-2 to TRBJ1-1; D uncertain. The CDR3 has 15 residues. V was trimmed by 5 bases and J by 0 bases, leaving 13 bases between them. The germline V gene encodes CDR1 SGHAT and CDR2 FQNNGV. As DNA, the CDR3 is TGTGCCAGCAGCCTCCTTGGCGGGGTGAACACTGAAGCTTTCTTT. Its protein product is CASSLLGGVNTEAFF.

This chain connects TRBV7-2 to TRBJ2-5, with D perhaps matching TRBD1 or TRBD2 (5 bases each). The CDR3 consists of 13 residues. Trimming stripped 4 bases from V and 5 bases from J, with 11 bases between. Germline CDR1 SGHTA, CDR2 FQGNSA. The CDR3 loop reads CASSSGWGETQYF. The CDR3, as DNA: TGTGCCAGCAGCTCTGGTTGGGGGGAGACCCAGTACTTC.

The chain carries TRBV29-1 and TRBJ1-2; 7 nucleotides align to TRBD1. The CDR3 spans 12 residues. CDR1 and CDR2 (germline): SQVTM, ANQGSEA. With V trimmed by 7 bases and J by 8 bases, 10 bases remained unmatched. CDR3 residues: CSAPEGAGGYTF. The CDR3 DNA follows: TGCAGCGCCCCCGAGGGGGCCGGGGGCTACACCTTC.

This chain connects TRBV7-2 to TRBJ1-5, with D maybe TRBD1 (5 bases). This CDR3 contains 15 residues. V lost 4 bases and J 4 bases, leaving 14 bases between the germline ends. Germline V gene sequence: CDR1 SGHTA, CDR2 FQGNSA. The CDR3 DNA sequence: TGTGCCAGCAGCTCCCTTAGTTGGGGGAATCAGCCCCAGCATTTT. The encoded protein is CASSSLSWGNQPQHF.

This clonotype was found a few times. The chain links TRBV14 to TRBJ2-1, with D perhaps matching TRBD2 (5 bases). V gave up 1 base and J gave up 6 bases, with 16 bases separating them. Germline CDR1 is SGHDN and CDR2 is FVKESK. This CDR3 has 16 amino acids. The CDR3 is CASSQGGHTRLNEQFF. Written as DNA, the CDR3 is TGTGCCAGCAGCCAAGGCGGGCATACGCGACTCAATGAGCAGTTCTTC.

This clonotype has ten or more counts. V is TRBV5-6 and J is TRBJ2-7; TRBD1 or TRBD2 may be the D gene (5 bases each). V lost 4 bases to trimming and J lost 2 bases, with 19 bases between them. Germline loops: CDR1 SGHDT, CDR2 YYEEEE. The CDR3 consists of 16 residues. The CDR3 sequence is CASSRLNRLGAYEQYF. As DNA, the CDR3 is TGTGCCAGCAGCCGTCTGAACAGGCTGGGGGCCTACGAGCAGTACTTC.

This clonotype was recorded at least ten times. The V and J genes are TRBV29-1 and TRBJ2-7; 7 positions agree with TRBD1. There are 13 residues in the CDR3. Trimming took 7 bases from V and 2 from J; bases not matched to a gene: 8. Germline V gene sequence: CDR1 SQVTM, CDR2 ANQGSEA. This chain's CDR3 is CSADRDSPYEQYF. The CDR3 nucleotides are TGCAGCGCCGACCGGGACAGTCCCTACGAGCAGTACTTC.

This clonotype appeared once. The chain recombines TRBV20-1 with TRBJ1-5; D gene unclear. The germline V and J ends were trimmed by 1 base and 0 bases, with 10 bases remaining between them. The CDR3 contains 15 residues. Germline V lookup: CDR1 DFQATT, CDR2 SNEGSKA (reference sequence). In DNA form, the CDR3 reads TGCAGTGCTAGAGTTGGTCAGATTAGCAATCAGCCCCAGCATTTT. Amino acid sequence: CSARVGQISNQPQHF.

This sequence joins TRBV7-3 and TRBJ2-1, with TRBD2 identical over 10 bases. CDR1 SGHTA and CDR2 FQGTGA come from the germline V gene. The trim removed 5 bases at V and 6 bases at J, leaving 13 bases unmatched. The CDR3 totals 17 residues. Here the CDR3 DNA reads TGTGCCAGCAGCCAAGCGGGAGGGCCGGGGTTGCGCAATGAGCAGTTCTTC. Translating gives CASSQAGGPGLRNEQFF.

The V and J genes are TRBV5-1 and TRBJ2-5, with D possibly matching TRBD2 (5 bases). CDR1 is SGHRS, CDR2 YFSETQ, per germline. With 4 bases removed from V and 4 bases from J, the gap between germline ends came to 11 bases. The CDR3 runs to 13 residues. The CDR3: CASSMGEGETQYF. CDR3 sequence (DNA): TGCGCCAGCAGCATGGGAGAGGGAGAGACCCAGTACTTC. The complete variable domain, with remaining parts taken from reference TRBV5-1 and TRBJ2-5, reads KAGVTQTPRYLIKTRGQQVTLSCSPISGHRSVSWYQQTPGQGLQFLFEYFSETQRNKGNFPGRFSGRQFSNSRSEMNVSTLELGDSALYLCASSMGEGETQYFGPGTRLLVL.

This clonotype has at least ten counts. V and J are TRBV4-1 and TRBJ1-4; TRBD1 matches 8 bases. V lost 0 bases, J lost 8 bases, and 5 bases stayed unmatched. Looked up from germline, CDR1 is MGHRA and CDR2 is YSYEKL. CDR3 size: 15 residues. The CDR3 sequence is CASSQEARTGEKLFF. DNA of the CDR3: TGCGCCAGCAGCCAAGAGGCTAGGACAGGGGAAAAACTGTTTTTT.

The rearrangement joins TRBV2 to TRBJ2-1, with TRBD1 as a possible D gene (6 bases). V shed 2 bases and J shed 5 bases, with 19 bases lying between them. The CDR3 spans 17 residues. Germline-derived CDR1 and CDR2 are SNHLY and FYNNEI. CDR3 coding DNA: TGTGCCAGCAGTGAAAAGTGGCTGGGGGCGGGCCACAATGAGCAGTTCTTC. Translation gives CASSEKWLGAGHNEQFF.

The chain couples TRBV4-3 to TRBJ1-1; D is undetermined. CDR1 is LGHNA, CDR2 YSLEER, per germline. CDR3 length equals 15 residues. V lost 0 bases, J lost 0 bases, and 8 bases lay in between. CDR3 in DNA: TGCGCCAGCAGCCAAGATCTCAGAATGAACACTGAAGCTTTCTTT. Amino acids: CASSQDLRMNTEAFF.

The sample holds many counts of this clonotype. The V gene is TRBV7-9, the J gene TRBJ2-7; the D call may be TRBD1 or TRBD2 (5 bases each). The V end was cut by 6 bases, the J end by 2 bases, with 14 bases between. Per the germline V gene, CDR1 is SEHNR and CDR2 is FQNEAQ (reference sequence). This CDR3 spans 14 amino acids. CDR3 region: CASRNSEGTYEQYF. The CDR3, as DNA: TGTGCCAGCAGAAACAGTGAGGGGACCTACGAGCAGTACTTC.

This clonotype turned up a few times. CDR3 loop: CASIDTGGKTQYF. CDR3 bases: TGTGCCAGCATTGACACTGGGGGGAAGACCCAGTACTTC. This rearrangement joins TRBV2 to TRBJ2-5, with a weak D call TRBD2 (6 bases). Trimming pared 7 bases from V and 6 bases from J, leaving 15 bases between. The V gene's germline CDR1 is SNHLY and CDR2 FYNNEI. This CDR3 is built from 13 residues.

The gene calls are TRBV3-1 and TRBJ1-4; no definite D call. The germline V and J ends were trimmed by 4 bases and 8 bases, with 14 bases remaining between them. The germline V gene encodes CDR1 LGHDT and CDR2 YNNKEL (reference sequence). The CDR3 runs to 14 residues. The CDR3 region has the DNA TGTGCCAGCAGCCGCTTTCTGGGTGAAGAAAAACTGTTTTTT. Translating gives CASSRFLGEEKLFF.

This clonotype has ten or more counts. The J gene is TRBJ1-6, the V gene TRBV20-1; 9 positions agree with TRBD1. Germline CDR1 is DFQATT and CDR2 is SNEGSKA (reference sequence). The trim removed 6 bases at V and 9 bases at J, leaving 9 bases unmatched. The CDR3 length is 14 residues. The CDR3 spells CSAALGTGSSPLHF. In DNA, the CDR3 is TGCAGTGCGGCCCTCGGGACAGGGAGTTCACCCCTCCACTTT.

This clonotype appeared a few times. DNA of the CDR3: TGTGCCAGCTCATTGACAGGGTTGAAGAACACAGATACGCAGTATTTT. Amino acid sequence: CASSLTGLKNTDTQYF. V and J are TRBV18 and TRBJ2-3, with 7 bases fitting TRBD1. CDR1 and CDR2 from the germline V gene are KGHSH and LQKENI. The CDR3 is 16 residues long. The V gene end was trimmed by 5 bases and the J gene end by 2 bases; junction bases not matched to a gene: 10. The full variable domain, rest sourced from reference TRBV18 and TRBJ2-3, is NAGVMQNPRHLVRRRGQEARLRCSPMKGHSHVYWYRQLPEEGLKFMVYLQKENIIDESGMPKERFSAEFPKEGPSILRIQQVVRGDSAAYFCASSLTGLKNTDTQYFGPGTRLTVL.

The chain combines TRBV7-9 with TRBJ1-2; D may be TRBD1 (6 bases). Trimming cost V 5 bases and J 4 bases, with 11 bases left between them. The CDR3 length is 13 residues. Germline CDR1 reads SEHNR; CDR2 reads FQNEAQ (reference sequence). The CDR3, as DNA: TGTGCCAGCAGCCGGGGGCGGTCCTATGGCTACACCTTC. This codes for CASSRGRSYGYTF.

The rearrangement joins TRBV6-2 or TRBV6-3 to TRBJ2-7; D tentatively reads TRBD1 or TRBD2 (5 bases each). Trimming removed 0 bases at V and 3 bases at J, with 15 bases between. The V gene's germline CDR1 is MNHEY and CDR2 SVGEGT. The length of the CDR3 is 16 residues. The CDR3 spells CASSYSMWRGDYEQYF. For the CDR3, the DNA is TGTGCCAGCAGTTACTCGATGTGGAGAGGGGACTACGAGCAGTACTTC.

The chain uses TRBV12-3 or TRBV12-4 and TRBJ2-1; the match to TRBD1 covers 8 bases. V lost 5 bases and J lost 5; bases outside the gene matches: 2. This CDR3 has 13 amino acids. The CDR3 DNA is TGTGCCAGCAGTGAGACAGGGGACAATGAGCAGTTCTTC. This gives the protein CASSETGDNEQFF.